The clone carrying this T cell receptor (beta chain) was observed many times. Via MiXCR, TCRdb re-called the 5' RACE reads, giving one row per CDR3 protein. This table holds about 130,000 distinct CDR3 sequences, 7% to 10% found once. The data are from a study of CD8 T cells in ankylosing spondylitis. Sample: blood, either unsorted or a sorted T cell fraction (not recorded which). This receptor was taken from a male donor with ankylosing spondylitis or in good health (not recorded which).

The CDR3 sequence: CASSLSQGYSGANVLTF. CDR3 DNA sequence: TGTGCCAGCAGTTTGAGCCAGGGATACTCTGGGGCCAACGTCCTGACTTTC. The gene calls are TRBV27 and TRBJ2-6, with D possibly matching TRBD1 (5 bases). The CDR3 is 17 residues long. V was cut by 3 bases and J by 0 bases, with 12 bases left in between. In germline, CDR1 is MNHEY, CDR2 SMNVEV (reference sequence).